This TCR beta chain was documented in a study of OX40 agonist ivuxolimab in advanced cancers. Study-wide background: Prior anti-PD-1, anti-PD-L1 or anti-CTLA-4 therapy did not bar entry, and approximately 40% had some.

TCRdb's copy holds only in-frame clones and misses some; the assay was immunoSEQ multiplex PCR. Of 42,000 or so clones listed, 85% to 90% were seen once; the top ten hold approximately 4.6%. The V end was cut by 5 bases, the J end by 9 bases, with 11 bases between. In germline, CDR1 is SEHNR, CDR2 FQNEAQ (reference sequence). The CDR3 is 12 amino acids. This receptor was obtained from an adult with an advanced solid tumor such as melanoma, head and neck, liver or kidney cancer. The genes are TRBV7-9 and TRBJ2-4; a possible D gene is TRBD2 (6 bases). The source material was CD4+ or CD8+ T cells sorted from blood, sampled in a trial of the OX40 agonist ivuxolimab. In DNA form, the CDR3 reads TGTGCCAGCAGCCTCACCGGGGGCATTCAGTACTTC. Amino acid sequence: CASSLTGGIQYF.